The clone carrying this TCR beta chain has a count of ten or more. TCRdb used MiXCR to reprocess the 5' RACE reads, holding one entry per CDR3 protein. The sample lists 84,000 or so distinct CDR3 sequences, around 14% occurring once. The data are from a study of early T cells in non-severe SARS-CoV-2 infection. The J segment lost 4 bases and the V segment lost 6 bases, leaving 7 bases of the junction unmatched. The CDR3 has 13 amino acids. Per the germline V gene, CDR1 is SQVTM and CDR2 is ANQGSEA. This receptor was taken from an adult who was a healthcare worker with PCR-confirmed SARS-CoV-2 infection or an uninfected control (not recorded which). The J gene is TRBJ1-2, the V gene TRBV29-1, with 8 bases matching TRBD1. Sequenced: whole blood. CDR3 sequence reads: CSVGQGPTYGYTF. CDR3 bases: TGCAGCGTAGGACAGGGCCCCACCTATGGCTACACCTTC.